This T cell receptor (beta chain) was sequenced for a study of blood T cell repertoires in COVID-19. The germline V gene encodes CDR1 SGHTA and CDR2 FQGNSA. The trim removed 4 bases at V and 4 bases at J, leaving 8 bases unmatched. The CDR3 covers 16 residues. This clone appeared a few times. Assay used: immunoSEQ multiplex PCR; TCRdb lists only in-frame clones, some missing. The sample includes approximately 97,000 clones, 75% to 90% of them seen just once. The TCR comes from a human donor in a cohort sampled during active COVID-19. Sequenced: peripheral blood. The chain is built from TRBV7-2 and TRBJ2-3; 10 bases fit TRBD2. This chain's CDR3 is CASSYSGTSVPDTQYF. CDR3 in DNA: TGTGCCAGCAGCTACTCCGGGACTAGCGTCCCAGATACGCAGTATTTT.